The text below deals with one TCR beta chain. The CDR3 covers 15 residues. The germline V gene encodes CDR1 MNHNS and CDR2 SASEGT. V was pared by 6 bases and J by 0 bases, with 5 bases of the junction left unmatched. Repertoires were generated with immunoSEQ multiplex PCR, while TCRdb's copy carries only in-frame clones and drops some. Of about 100,000 clones in the sample, 90% to 95% were seen once. The sample originates from a study of T cell changes during pregnancy in multiple sclerosis. This specimen was peripheral blood, taken before pregnancy. The V gene is TRBV6-1, the J gene TRBJ2-1; 7 nucleotides match TRBD1. The sequence derives from a female donor with multiple sclerosis, enrolled in a pregnancy study. CDR3 loop: CASRETGSSYNEQFF. The CDR3 nucleotides are TGTGCCAGCAGGGAGACAGGGAGCTCCTACAATGAGCAGTTCTTC.